Shown below are 30 T cell receptor beta chains from a single sample sequenced in a study of cytomegalovirus exposure and HLA in healthy donors. Both 60 Vbeta primers and 13 Jbeta primers went into the PCR. Only in-frame clones appear in the TCRdb table, and some are missing; sequencing was by immunoSEQ multiplex PCR. This table has 100,000 or so clones, around 75% appearing once. Sequencing was done on a sample of PBMCs. The receptors come from a young man in good health and CMV-seronegative.

The chain is built from TRBV28 and TRBJ2-1; D might be TRBD2 (6 bases). The V and J ends lost 4 bases and 4 bases respectively, with 14 bases between them. CDR1 and CDR2 (germline): MDHEN, SYDVKM. The CDR3 has 15 residues. In nucleotides, the CDR3 is TGTGCCAGCAGTTCTTCCTGGAGGGCATACAATGAGCAGTTCTTC. Residues: CASSSSWRAYNEQFF.

This clone turned up a few times. The chain employs TRBV6-1 and TRBJ1-5; 7 bases match TRBD1. Per the germline V gene, CDR1 is MNHNS and CDR2 is SASEGT. The CDR3 spans 16 residues. With V trimmed by 3 bases and J by 5 bases, 10 bases remained unmatched. Here the CDR3 reads CASSDAGEQGYQPQHF. CDR3 DNA sequence: TGTGCCAGCAGTGATGCCGGGGAACAGGGGTATCAGCCCCAGCATTTT.

The rearrangement joins TRBV4-1 to TRBJ2-3; 7 nucleotides line up with TRBD2. Germline V gives CDR1 MGHRA, CDR2 YSYEKL. Trimming at V came to 0 bases and at J to 7 bases, leaving 13 bases not matched to a gene. CDR3 length equals 17 residues. For the CDR3, the DNA is TGCGCCAGCAGCCAAGATACATTGGGCGGGAGAGGACATACGCAGTATTTT. Its protein is CASSQDTLGGRGHTQYF.

There are many counts of this clone. The chain joins TRBV2 to TRBJ1-6, with TRBD1 identical over 9 bases. The V and J ends lost 7 bases and 11 bases, in that order; junction bases with no gene match: 6. CDR1 is SNHLY and CDR2 is FYNNEI in the germline V gene. The CDR3 contains 13 residues. CDR3 in amino acids: CASMGTGNPPLHF. CDR3 coding DNA: TGTGCCAGCATGGGGACAGGGAATCCACCCCTCCACTTT.

The J gene is TRBJ1-1, the V gene TRBV18, with TRBD1 matching 7 bases. Germline-derived CDR1 and CDR2 are KGHSH and LQKENI. The CDR3 length is 14 residues. The J segment lost 5 bases and the V segment lost 3 bases, leaving 6 bases of the junction unmatched. The CDR3 region is CASSPSPGGTEAFF. The CDR3 DNA follows: TGTGCCAGCTCACCGTCACCAGGGGGGACTGAAGCTTTCTTT.

V usage is TRBV5-6 and J usage is TRBJ2-3; D is perhaps TRBD1 (6 bases). This CDR3 spans 15 amino acids. The V gene lost 4 bases and the J gene lost 0 bases, with 12 bases spanning the gap. Germline V CDR1 and CDR2: SGHDT, YYEEEE. DNA of the CDR3: TGTGCCAGCAGCGTGGGACAAACGAGCACAGATACGCAGTATTTT. Encoded protein: CASSVGQTSTDTQYF.

This chain uses TRBV28 with TRBJ1-5; TRBD1 matches at 7 bases. With 10 bases clipped from V and 1 base from J, the junction kept 10 bases outside the gene matches. The CDR3 is 15 amino acids. CDR1 is MDHEN, CDR2 SYDVKM, per germline. The CDR3 spells CATETTGESNQPQHF. The CDR3 bases are TGTGCCACCGAAACAACAGGGGAAAGCAATCAGCCCCAGCATTTT.

This chain connects TRBV13 to TRBJ2-3; 7 positions agree with TRBD1. Germline lookup yields CDR1 PRHDT and CDR2 FYEKMQ (reference sequence). This CDR3 comprises 13 residues. The ends lost 8 bases at V and 6 bases at J; junction bases unmatched: 8. This chain's CDR3 is CASLRGGGDTQYF. The CDR3 region has the DNA TGTGCCAGCCTAAGAGGGGGCGGGGATACGCAGTATTTT.

This clone was counted only a few times. The chain joins TRBV4-2 to TRBJ1-4, with D perhaps matching TRBD1 (6 bases). The germline V gene encodes CDR1 LGHNA and CDR2 YNFKEQ. V was clipped by 0 bases and J by 3 bases, with 14 bases between them. This CDR3 has 17 residues. CDR3 in amino acids: CASSQERGQRPNEKLFF. In DNA form, the CDR3 reads TGTGCCAGCAGCCAAGAAAGAGGACAGCGCCCTAATGAAAAACTGTTTTTT.

This clone was seen just once. J is TRBJ2-4 and V is TRBV5-3, with D possibly matching TRBD1 (6 bases). TRBV5-3 is classed as an ORF, of uncertain function. V was shortened by 4 bases and J by 2 bases, with 13 bases between the two germline ends. The CDR3 spans 15 residues. DNA of the CDR3: TGTGCCAGAAGCACCCGGACAGAAACCAAAAACATTCAGTACTTC. This gives the protein CARSTRTETKNIQYF.

The chain employs TRBV5-6 and TRBJ2-7, with 8 bases identical to TRBD2. This CDR3 is 14 amino acids long. Germline V gene lookup returns CDR1 SGHDT and CDR2 YYEEEE. Unmatched junction bases numbered 8, after V lost 5 bases and J lost 4 bases. CDR3 protein: CASSSLAGGYEQYF. The CDR3 region has the DNA TGTGCCAGCAGTTCCCTAGCGGGCGGGTACGAGCAGTACTTC. Complete variable domain (other parts from reference TRBV5-6 and TRBJ2-7): DAGVTQSPTHLIKTRGQQVTLRCSPKSGHDTVSWYQQALGQGPQFIFQYYEEEERQRGNFPDRFSGHQFPNYSSELNVNALLLGDSALYLCASSSLAGGYEQYFGPGTRLTVT.

V usage is TRBV27 and J usage is TRBJ1-1; weak D call: TRBD1 (6 bases). V lost 5 bases to trimming and J lost 1 base, with 17 bases between them. CDR1 MNHEY and CDR2 SMNVEV come from the germline V gene (reference sequence). CDR3 size: 16 residues. The CDR3 spells CASSPIVGHRNTEAFF. The CDR3 bases are TGTGCCAGCAGTCCTATTGTGGGACACAGGAACACTGAAGCTTTCTTT.

CDR3 region: CASSLELAGSGANVLTF. In DNA form, the CDR3 reads TGCGCCAGCAGCTTGGAGCTAGCGGGCTCTGGGGCCAACGTCCTGACTTTC. The chain couples TRBV5-1 to TRBJ2-6; 8 positions match TRBD2. Germline CDR1 is SGHRS and CDR2 is YFSETQ. V lost 0 bases and J lost 0; bases outside the gene matches: 2. This CDR3 has 17 residues.

This sequence joins TRBV5-1 and TRBJ2-5; TRBD1 matches at 9 bases. Germline V gene lookup returns CDR1 SGHRS and CDR2 YFSETQ. The CDR3 has 14 amino acids. With 2 bases clipped from V and 2 bases from J, the junction kept 1 base outside the gene matches. The CDR3 reads CASSFGQGQETQYF. Here the CDR3 DNA reads TGCGCCAGCAGCTTTGGACAGGGGCAAGAGACCCAGTACTTC.

The chain uses TRBV6-5 and TRBJ1-2; D is undetermined. The V end was cut by 0 bases, the J end by 2 bases, with 13 bases between. CDR1 and CDR2 from the germline V gene are MNHEY and SVGAGI. This CDR3 spans 16 amino acids. The CDR3 loop reads CASSYSAWTGNYGYTF. For the CDR3, the DNA is TGTGCCAGCAGTTACTCCGCCTGGACGGGGAACTATGGCTACACCTTC.

A few counts support this clone. The chain has TRBV27 and TRBJ1-1; D might be TRBD1 (5 bases). The germline V and J ends were trimmed by 3 bases and 1 base, with 18 bases remaining between them. CDR1 MNHEY and CDR2 SMNVEV come from the germline V gene (reference sequence). This CDR3 region has 17 residues. This CDR3 is CASSFFPPRVPNTEAFF. In nucleotides, the CDR3 is TGTGCCAGCAGTTTTTTTCCCCCCAGGGTACCGAACACTGAAGCTTTCTTT.

V and J are TRBV5-1 and TRBJ1-4; possibly TRBD1 for D (5 bases). Per germline, CDR1 SGHRS and CDR2 YFSETQ. This CDR3 region has 16 residues. V was shortened by 0 bases and J by 0 bases, with 9 bases between the two germline ends. In nucleotides, the CDR3 is TGCGCCAGCAGCTTGGGGGGGACTCCAACTAATGAAAAACTGTTTTTT. It is translated as CASSLGGTPTNEKLFF.

CDR3 protein: CASSLGLAGPTGEQYF. CDR3 nucleotide sequence: TGCGCCAGCAGCTTGGGACTAGCGGGTCCTACGGGCGAGCAGTACTTC. The chain combines TRBV5-1 with TRBJ2-7, with TRBD2 identical over 10 bases. J lost 6 bases, V lost 0 bases, and 9 bases had no gene match. Germline V gene sequence: CDR1 SGHRS, CDR2 YFSETQ. The CDR3 loop spans 16 amino acids.

The chain employs TRBV18 and TRBJ1-4; 8 bases line up with TRBD1. Germline V gives CDR1 KGHSH, CDR2 LQKENI. The CDR3 sequence is 15 residues long. Trimming cost V 3 bases and J 7 bases; bases outside gene matches: 7. The CDR3 reads CASSPQTGDGEKLFF. The CDR3, as DNA: TGTGCCAGCTCACCGCAGACAGGGGATGGTGAAAAACTGTTTTTT.

The chain couples TRBV7-9 to TRBJ2-7, with D possibly TRBD2 on 6 matching bases. Germline V gives CDR1 SEHNR, CDR2 FQNEAQ (reference sequence). The CDR3 loop spans 14 amino acids. Between the trimmed V and J ends, which lost 1 base and 1 base, there was a span of 8 bases. The CDR3: CASSLGGASYEQYF. CDR3 DNA: TGTGCCAGCAGCTTAGGCGGGGCATCCTACGAGCAGTACTTC.

This chain links TRBV30 with TRBJ2-7, with 12 positions matching TRBD2. The CDR3 runs to 14 residues. Trimming at V came to 2 bases and at J to 6 bases, leaving 5 bases not matched to a gene. From germline, CDR1 is GTSNPN and CDR2 SVGIG (reference sequence). Here the CDR3 DNA reads TGTGCCTGGAGTCAGACTAGCGGGGGTTCCGAGCAGTACTTC. It translates to CAWSQTSGGSEQYF. The complete variable domain, with remaining parts taken from reference TRBV30 and TRBJ2-7, reads SQTIHQWPATLVQPVGSPLSLECTVEGTSNPNLYWYRQAAGRGLQLLFYSVGIGQISSEVPQNLSASRPQDRQFILSSKKLLLSDSGFYLCAWSQTSGGSEQYFGPGTRLTVT.

V gene TRBV5-4 combines with J gene TRBJ2-5; D remains ambiguous. With 1 base removed from V and 5 bases from J, the gap between germline ends came to 9 bases. The CDR3 has 13 residues. The germline gives CDR1 SGHNT, CDR2 YYREEE (reference sequence). CDR3 protein: CASSLTPRETQYF. DNA for the CDR3: TGTGCCAGCAGCTTGACGCCTCGGGAGACCCAGTACTTC.

Concerning this clone itself: Other DNA variants within this sample encode the same CDR3. V is TRBV11-2 and J is TRBJ2-3; tentative D call: TRBD2 (6 bases). Germline CDR1 and CDR2: SGHAT and FQNNGV. V lost 1 base and J lost 5, with 13 bases in between. The CDR3 runs 15 residues. This CDR3 reads CASSLGGLALDTQYF. CDR3 coding DNA: TGTGCCAGCAGCTTAGGGGGACTGGCGTTAGATACGCAGTATTTT.

V is TRBV19 and J is TRBJ2-7, with unresolved D. With 4 bases removed from V and 3 bases from J, the gap between germline ends came to 10 bases. The length of the CDR3 is 13 residues. The germline V gene has CDR1 LNHDA and CDR2 SQIVND (reference sequence). The CDR3 bases are TGTGCCAGTAGTACCCCCCGGAGCTACGAGCAGTACTTC. As protein: CASSTPRSYEQYF. Full variable domain (outside the CDR3, taken from reference TRBV19 and TRBJ2-7): DGGITQSPKYLFRKEGQNVTLSCEQNLNHDAMYWYRQDPGQGLRLIYYSQIVNDFQKGDIAEGYSVSREKKESFPLTVTSAQKNPTAFYLCASSTPRSYEQYFGPGTRLTVT.

In the case of this clone: The missing conserved phenylalanine or tryptophan at the end of this CDR3 makes a read error likely. The chain links TRBV11-2 to TRBJ1-1; D is unresolved. The V and J ends lost 0 bases and 1 base respectively, with 6 bases between them. CDR3 length: 14 residues. Germline V lookup: CDR1 SGHAT, CDR2 FQNNGV. The CDR3 is CASSLDGENTEAFL. The DNA of the CDR3 is TGTGCCAGCAGCTTAGATGGAGAGAACACTGAAGCTTTCCTT.

This clone was counted a single time. CDR3: CASSQTGTSGTHEQFF. CDR3 DNA: TGTGCCAGCAGCCAAACCGGGACTAGCGGGACTCATGAGCAGTTCTTC. The gene calls are TRBV4-2 and TRBJ2-1, with 13 bases fitting TRBD2. The CDR3 has 16 amino acids. The V and J ends lost 2 bases and 8 bases, in that order; junction bases with no gene match: 6. In germline, CDR1 is LGHNA, CDR2 YNFKEQ.

V usage is TRBV4-1 and J usage is TRBJ2-1; a weak D match, TRBD1 (5 bases). The CDR3 is 14 amino acids. Trimming left V 0 bases short and J 12 bases short, with 15 bases between. Germline CDR1 MGHRA, CDR2 YSYEKL. The CDR3 here is CASSQDPPTGMQFF. The DNA for the CDR3 is TGCGCCAGCAGCCAAGATCCCCCCACAGGTATGCAGTTCTTC.

Only one count was recorded for this clone. The genes are TRBV7-2 and TRBJ1-5; D might be TRBD1 (5 bases). There are 13 residues in the CDR3. Germline-derived CDR1 and CDR2 are SGHTA and FQGNSA. CDR3 coding DNA: TGTGCGTCGGGGGAAAATAGCAATCAGCCCCAGCATTTT. As protein: CASGENSNQPQHF.

The chain has TRBV7-2 and TRBJ1-1; TRBD1 aligns across 8 bases. This CDR3 has 16 residues. The ends lost 5 bases at V and 5 bases at J; junction bases unmatched: 13. Germline assignment: CDR1 SGHTA and CDR2 FQGNSA. As DNA, the CDR3 is TGTGCCAGCAGCCCCCAGGGGGCAGTGTTCGGGACTGAAGCTTTCTTT. This sequence encodes CASSPQGAVFGTEAFF.

V usage is TRBV7-6 and J usage is TRBJ2-2, with D maybe TRBD2 (5 bases). Per the germline V gene, CDR1 is SGHVS and CDR2 is FNYEAQ. V was shortened by 0 bases and J by 5 bases, with 7 bases between the two germline ends. The CDR3 is 14 amino acids. CDR3 in amino acids: CASSLAGLTGELFF. The CDR3, as DNA: TGTGCCAGCAGCTTAGCAGGACTGACCGGGGAGCTGTTTTTT.